This T cell receptor (beta chain) derives from a study of cytomegalovirus exposure and HLA in healthy donors. Produced via immunoSEQ multiplex PCR; TCRdb's table is partial and in-frame only. The sample lists roughly 270,000 clones, roughly 90% occurring once. The donors were members of the validation cohort, which comprised 90 to 150 subjects and was separate from the first cohort of 666 subjects. Trimming took off 1 base at V and 4 bases at J, with 6 bases between the two ends. Looked up from germline, CDR1 is SGHRS and CDR2 is YFSETQ. The CDR3 consists of 14 residues. The clonotype was recovered from a woman under 30 in good health and CMV-seronegative. This chain links TRBV5-1 with TRBJ2-6, with unresolved D. Sequencing input: PBMCs. The CDR3 DNA follows: TGCGCCAGCAGCTTGTTCGGGGGGGCCAACGTCCTGACTTTC. Amino acid sequence: CASSLFGGANVLTF.